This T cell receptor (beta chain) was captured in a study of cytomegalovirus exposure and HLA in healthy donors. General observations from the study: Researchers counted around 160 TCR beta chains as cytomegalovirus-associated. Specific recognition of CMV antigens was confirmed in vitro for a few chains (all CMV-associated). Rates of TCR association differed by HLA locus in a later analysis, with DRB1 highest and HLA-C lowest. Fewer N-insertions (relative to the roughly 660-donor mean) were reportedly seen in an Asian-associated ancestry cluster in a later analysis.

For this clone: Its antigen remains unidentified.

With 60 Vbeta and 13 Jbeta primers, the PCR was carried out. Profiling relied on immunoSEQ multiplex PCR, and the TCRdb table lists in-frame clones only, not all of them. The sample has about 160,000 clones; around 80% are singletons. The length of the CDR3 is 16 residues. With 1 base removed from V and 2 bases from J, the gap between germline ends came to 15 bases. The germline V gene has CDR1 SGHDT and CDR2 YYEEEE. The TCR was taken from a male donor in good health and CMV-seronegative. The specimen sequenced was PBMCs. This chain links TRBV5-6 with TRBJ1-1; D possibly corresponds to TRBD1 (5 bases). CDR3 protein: CASSLYPGLINTEAFF. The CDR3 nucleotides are TGTGCCAGCAGCTTGTACCCGGGACTCATAAACACTGAAGCTTTCTTT.